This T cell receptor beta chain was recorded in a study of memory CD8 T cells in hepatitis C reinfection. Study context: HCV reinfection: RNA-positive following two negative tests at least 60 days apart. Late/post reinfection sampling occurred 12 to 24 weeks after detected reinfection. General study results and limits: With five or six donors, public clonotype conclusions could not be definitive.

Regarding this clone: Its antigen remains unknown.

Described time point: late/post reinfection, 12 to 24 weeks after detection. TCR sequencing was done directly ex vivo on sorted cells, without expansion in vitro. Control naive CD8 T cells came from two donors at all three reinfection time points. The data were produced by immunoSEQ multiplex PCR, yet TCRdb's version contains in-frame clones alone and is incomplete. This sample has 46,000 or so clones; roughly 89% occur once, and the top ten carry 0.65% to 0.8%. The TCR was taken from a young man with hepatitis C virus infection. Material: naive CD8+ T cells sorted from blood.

Here the CDR3 DNA reads TGCAGCGTTGAAGATTTGAAGCGGGATGGCACAGATACGCAGTATTTT. This translates into CSVEDLKRDGTDTQYF. The rearrangement joins TRBV29-1 to TRBJ2-3; 7 bases fit TRBD2. The CDR3 sequence is 16 residues long. V shed 0 bases and J 1 base; nucleotides not matched to a gene: 7. Germline CDR1 is SQVTM and CDR2 is ANQGSEA.